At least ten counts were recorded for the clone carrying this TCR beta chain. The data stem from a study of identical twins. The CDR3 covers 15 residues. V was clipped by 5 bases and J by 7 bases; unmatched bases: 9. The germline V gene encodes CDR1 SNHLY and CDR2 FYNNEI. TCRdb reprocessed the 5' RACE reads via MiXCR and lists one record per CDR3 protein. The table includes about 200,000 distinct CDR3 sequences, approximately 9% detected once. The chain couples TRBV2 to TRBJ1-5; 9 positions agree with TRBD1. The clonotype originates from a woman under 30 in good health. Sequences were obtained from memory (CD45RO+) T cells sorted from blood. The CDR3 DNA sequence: TGTGCCAGCAGTTCGACAGGGGGTGGAGGCCAGCCCCAGCATTTT. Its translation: CASSSTGGGGQPQHF.